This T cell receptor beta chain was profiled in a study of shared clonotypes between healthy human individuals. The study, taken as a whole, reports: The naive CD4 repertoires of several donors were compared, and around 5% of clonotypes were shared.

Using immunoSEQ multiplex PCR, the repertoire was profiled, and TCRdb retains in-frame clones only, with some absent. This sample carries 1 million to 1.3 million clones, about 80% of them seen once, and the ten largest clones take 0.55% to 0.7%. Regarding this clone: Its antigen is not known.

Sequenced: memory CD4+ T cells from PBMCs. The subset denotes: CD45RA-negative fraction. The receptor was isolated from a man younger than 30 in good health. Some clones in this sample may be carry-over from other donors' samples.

DNA of the CDR3: TGTGCCAGCAGCTTGGGCACGGGAGGGCTGGATGAGCAGTTCTTC. As protein: CASSLGTGGLDEQFF. This rearrangement joins TRBV5-4 to TRBJ2-1; 8 nucleotides agree with TRBD2. The CDR3 consists of 15 residues. The V gene end was trimmed by 0 bases and the J gene end by 8 bases; junction bases not matched to a gene: 7. Germline V CDR1 and CDR2: SGHNT, YYREEE (reference sequence).